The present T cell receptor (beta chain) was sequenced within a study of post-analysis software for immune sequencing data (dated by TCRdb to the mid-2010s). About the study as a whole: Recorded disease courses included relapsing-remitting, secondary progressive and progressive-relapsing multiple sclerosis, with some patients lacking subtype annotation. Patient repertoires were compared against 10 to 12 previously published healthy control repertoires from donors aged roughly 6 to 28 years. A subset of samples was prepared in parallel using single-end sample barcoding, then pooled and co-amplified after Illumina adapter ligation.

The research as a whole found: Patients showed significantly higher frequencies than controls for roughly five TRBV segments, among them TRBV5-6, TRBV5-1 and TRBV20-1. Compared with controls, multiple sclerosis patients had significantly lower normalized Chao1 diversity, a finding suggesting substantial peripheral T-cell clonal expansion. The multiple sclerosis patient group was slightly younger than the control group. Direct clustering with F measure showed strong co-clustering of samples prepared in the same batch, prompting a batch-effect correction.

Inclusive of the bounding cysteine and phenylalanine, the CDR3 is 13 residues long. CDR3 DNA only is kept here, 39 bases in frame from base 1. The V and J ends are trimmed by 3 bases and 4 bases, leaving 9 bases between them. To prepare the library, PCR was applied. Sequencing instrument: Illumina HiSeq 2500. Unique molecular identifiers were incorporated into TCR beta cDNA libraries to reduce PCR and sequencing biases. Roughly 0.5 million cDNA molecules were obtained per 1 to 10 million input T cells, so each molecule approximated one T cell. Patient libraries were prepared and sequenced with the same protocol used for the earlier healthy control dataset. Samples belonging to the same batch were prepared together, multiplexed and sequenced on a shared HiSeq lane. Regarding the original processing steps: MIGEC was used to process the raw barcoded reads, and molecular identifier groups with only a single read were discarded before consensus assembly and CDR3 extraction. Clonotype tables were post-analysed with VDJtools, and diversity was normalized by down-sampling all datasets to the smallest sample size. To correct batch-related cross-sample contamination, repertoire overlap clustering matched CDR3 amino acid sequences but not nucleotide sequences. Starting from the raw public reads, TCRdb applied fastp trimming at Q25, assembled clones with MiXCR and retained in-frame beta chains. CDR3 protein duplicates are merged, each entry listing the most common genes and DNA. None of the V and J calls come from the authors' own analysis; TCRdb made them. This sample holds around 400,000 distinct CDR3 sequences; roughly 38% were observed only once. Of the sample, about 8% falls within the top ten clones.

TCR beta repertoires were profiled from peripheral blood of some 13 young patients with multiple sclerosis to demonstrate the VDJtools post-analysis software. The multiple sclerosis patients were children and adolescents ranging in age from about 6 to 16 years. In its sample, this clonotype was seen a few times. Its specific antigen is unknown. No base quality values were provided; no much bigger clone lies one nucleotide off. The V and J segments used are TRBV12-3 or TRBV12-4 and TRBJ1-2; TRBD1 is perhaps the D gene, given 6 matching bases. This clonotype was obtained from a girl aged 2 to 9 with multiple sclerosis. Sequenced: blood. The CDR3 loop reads CASSLGAAYGYTF. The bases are TGTGCCAGCAGTTTGGGGGCAGCCTATGGCTACACCTTC.